The rows below give T cell receptor beta chains drawn from one sample of a study of blood T cell repertoires in COVID-19. Only in-frame clones appear in the TCRdb table, and some are missing; sequencing was by immunoSEQ multiplex PCR. The data hold some 400,000 clones, with around 89% observed a single time. Sequenced material: PBMCs or T cells enriched from blood (not recorded which). The receptors shown here come from a man aged 25 to 40 who had recovered from COVID-19. CDR3s include the opening cysteine and the closing phenylalanine or tryptophan. Each record gives: V gene, D gene, J gene, clone size, CDR3 protein, CDR3 DNA. A D gene is named only where the DNA matches it firmly. A row's size may be missing; if present it is once, few, many or a size class.

v_gene: TRBV30; d_gene: NA; j_gene: TRBJ1-2; abundance: NA; CDR3aa: CAWSESGTNYGYTF; CDR3nt: TGTGCCTGGAGTGAGTCAGGGACTAACTATGGCTACACCTTC
v_gene: TRBV5-5; d_gene: TRBD2; j_gene: TRBJ2-7; abundance: NA; CDR3aa: CASSGTSGSNHEQYF; CDR3nt: TGTGCCAGCAGCGGGACTAGCGGGAGTAACCACGAGCAGTACTTC
v_gene: TRBV5-1; d_gene: TRBD2; j_gene: TRBJ2-3; abundance: NA; CDR3aa: CASSYIAGGTTDTQYF; CDR3nt: TGCGCCAGCAGCTATATAGCGGGAGGGACCACAGATACGCAGTATTTT
v_gene: TRBV3-1/TRBV3-2; d_gene: NA; j_gene: TRBJ1-1; abundance: NA; CDR3aa: CASADRHTEAFF; CDR3nt: TGTGCCAGCGCTGACAGGCACACTGAAGCTTTCTTT
v_gene: TRBV7-8; d_gene: NA; j_gene: TRBJ2-7; abundance: NA; CDR3aa: CASSIDRVAGGNGYEQYF; CDR3nt: TGTGCCAGCAGTATTGACAGGGTGGCGGGCGGGAATGGGTACGAGCAGTACTTC
v_gene: TRBV12-3/TRBV12-4; d_gene: NA; j_gene: TRBJ2-5; abundance: NA; CDR3aa: CASSLGGFETQYF; CDR3nt: TGTGCCAGCAGTTTAGGTGGCTTTGAGACCCAGTACTTC
v_gene: TRBV7-2; d_gene: TRBD2; j_gene: TRBJ2-7; abundance: NA; CDR3aa: CASSLEASGSSEQYF; CDR3nt: TGTGCCAGCAGCTTAGAGGCTAGCGGGAGCAGTGAGCAGTACTTC
v_gene: TRBV5-1; d_gene: TRBD1; j_gene: TRBJ2-2; abundance: NA; CDR3aa: CASSPGQEGTGELFF; CDR3nt: TGCGCCAGCAGCCCGGGACAGGAGGGCACCGGGGAGCTGTTTTTT
v_gene: TRBV11-2; d_gene: TRBD2; j_gene: TRBJ2-2; abundance: NA; CDR3aa: CASRPIRLAGDTGELFF; CDR3nt: TGTGCCAGCAGACCCATCCGACTAGCGGGGGACACCGGGGAGCTGTTTTTT
v_gene: TRBV28; d_gene: TRBD2; j_gene: TRBJ2-7; abundance: NA; CDR3aa: CASSLIGAGRVHEQYF; CDR3nt: TGTGCCAGCAGTTTAATAGGAGCGGGGAGGGTCCACGAGCAGTACTTC
v_gene: TRBV28; d_gene: NA; j_gene: TRBJ1-5; abundance: NA; CDR3aa: CASTTEVDGNQPQHF; CDR3nt: TGTGCCAGCACCACAGAAGTAGATGGCAATCAGCCCCAGCATTTT
v_gene: TRBV4-2; d_gene: TRBD2; j_gene: TRBJ2-1; abundance: NA; CDR3aa: CASSQDRSGRLYEQFF; CDR3nt: TGTGCCAGCAGCCAAGATCGTAGCGGGAGGTTGTATGAGCAGTTCTTC
v_gene: TRBV12-3/TRBV12-4; d_gene: NA; j_gene: TRBJ1-2; abundance: NA; CDR3aa: CASRLNSAMGYTF; CDR3nt: TGTGCCAGCAGGCTTAACAGTGCAATGGGCTACACCTTC
v_gene: TRBV9; d_gene: TRBD2; j_gene: TRBJ2-2; abundance: NA; CDR3aa: CASSVGTWLAGAGELFF; CDR3nt: TGTGCCAGCAGCGTAGGAACCTGGCTAGCGGGAGCCGGGGAGCTGTTTTTT
v_gene: TRBV30; d_gene: TRBD1; j_gene: TRBJ1-1; abundance: NA; CDR3aa: CAWSNRGNEAFF; CDR3nt: TGTGCCTGGAGTAACAGGGGTAATGAAGCTTTCTTT
v_gene: TRBV19; d_gene: NA; j_gene: TRBJ2-3; abundance: few; CDR3aa: CASSMEGWGTDTQYF; CDR3nt: TGTGCCAGTAGTATGGAGGGCTGGGGCACAGATACGCAGTATTTT
v_gene: TRBV6-5; d_gene: NA; j_gene: TRBJ2-7; abundance: NA; CDR3aa: CASSYGLGSYEQYF; CDR3nt: TGTGCCAGCAGTTACGGACTGGGCTCCTACGAGCAGTACTTC
v_gene: TRBV10-1; d_gene: NA; j_gene: TRBJ1-5; abundance: NA; CDR3aa: CASSETGNQPQHF; CDR3nt: TGCGCCAGCAGTGAGACAGGCAATCAGCCCCAGCATTTT
v_gene: TRBV20-1; d_gene: NA; j_gene: TRBJ2-3; abundance: NA; CDR3aa: CSASPRSTDTQYF; CDR3nt: TGCAGTGCTAGTCCCCGGAGCACAGATACGCAGTATTTT
v_gene: TRBV5-1; d_gene: TRBD1; j_gene: TRBJ1-1; abundance: NA; CDR3aa: CASREGQGNMNTEAFF; CDR3nt: TGCGCCAGCAGAGAAGGACAGGGGAACATGAACACTGAAGCTTTCTTT
v_gene: TRBV16; d_gene: NA; j_gene: TRBJ1-1; abundance: once; CDR3aa: CASSQSGQPEAFF; CDR3nt: TGTGCCAGCAGCCAATCGGGCCAACCTGAAGCTTTCTTT
v_gene: TRBV12-3/TRBV12-4; d_gene: NA; j_gene: TRBJ2-2; abundance: NA; CDR3aa: CASSLRGTGELFF; CDR3nt: TGTGCCAGCAGTTTACGGGGTACCGGGGAGCTGTTTTTT
v_gene: TRBV10-3; d_gene: NA; j_gene: TRBJ1-5; abundance: NA; CDR3aa: CAISFSGNQPQHF; CDR3nt: TGTGCCATCAGTTTCTCAGGCAATCAGCCCCAGCATTTT
v_gene: TRBV3-1/TRBV3-2; d_gene: NA; j_gene: TRBJ2-4; abundance: NA; CDR3aa: CASSQSGVRFAF; CDR3nt: TGTGCCAGCAGCCAGTCCGGGGTAAGGTTCGCCTTC
v_gene: TRBV30; d_gene: NA; j_gene: TRBJ1-1; abundance: NA; CDR3aa: CAWSRQAGTEAFF; CDR3nt: TGTGCCTGGAGTCGGCAGGCGGGCACTGAAGCTTTCTTT
v_gene: TRBV27; d_gene: TRBD2; j_gene: TRBJ2-1; abundance: NA; CDR3aa: CASSFLAGGPNEQFF; CDR3nt: TGTGCCAGCAGTTTCCTAGCGGGAGGGCCGAATGAGCAGTTCTTC
v_gene: TRBV21-1; d_gene: NA; j_gene: TRBJ2-7; abundance: NA; CDR3aa: CASSDGVRGTYEQYF; CDR3nt: TGTGCCAGCAGCGATGGTGTCAGGGGGACGTACGAGCAGTACTTC
v_gene: TRBV7-9; d_gene: NA; j_gene: TRBJ1-6; abundance: NA; CDR3aa: CARQGGPPLHF; CDR3nt: TGTGCCAGACAGGGCGGGCCACCCCTCCACTTT
v_gene: TRBV19; d_gene: NA; j_gene: TRBJ2-7; abundance: NA; CDR3aa: CASKGGGDSYEQYF; CDR3nt: TGTGCCAGTAAGGGCGGAGGGGATTCCTACGAGCAGTACTTC
v_gene: TRBV5-1; d_gene: NA; j_gene: TRBJ1-1; abundance: NA; CDR3aa: CASSLGGGMTTEAFF; CDR3nt: TGCGCCAGCAGCCTCGGAGGAGGGATGACCACTGAAGCTTTCTTT
v_gene: TRBV7-9; d_gene: NA; j_gene: TRBJ1-3; abundance: NA; CDR3aa: CASSLGEYSGNTIYF; CDR3nt: TGTGCCAGCAGCTTAGGGGAGTACTCTGGAAACACCATATATTTT
v_gene: TRBV28; d_gene: TRBD1; j_gene: TRBJ1-2; abundance: once; CDR3aa: CASSSGTGGANYGYTF; CDR3nt: TGTGCCAGCAGTTCCGGGACAGGGGGAGCTAACTATGGCTACACCTTC
v_gene: TRBV27; d_gene: NA; j_gene: TRBJ1-4; abundance: NA; CDR3aa: CASSRSWSGNEKLFF; CDR3nt: TGTGCCAGCAGCCGGTCATGGTCTGGTAATGAAAAACTGTTTTTT
v_gene: TRBV19; d_gene: TRBD1; j_gene: TRBJ1-5; abundance: few; CDR3aa: CASRRTTGEWNQPQHF; CDR3nt: TGTGCCAGTAGGCGAACCACAGGGGAATGGAATCAGCCCCAGCATTTT
v_gene: TRBV13; d_gene: TRBD2; j_gene: TRBJ2-7; abundance: once; CDR3aa: CASSFFREGPHEQYF; CDR3nt: TGTGCCAGCAGCTTTTTTCGGGAGGGCCCCCACGAGCAGTACTTC
v_gene: TRBV27; d_gene: NA; j_gene: TRBJ1-2; abundance: NA; CDR3aa: CASSKNSGTSRVGGYTF; CDR3nt: TGTGCCAGCAGTAAAAATTCGGGGACAAGCCGGGTAGGGGGCTACACCTTC
v_gene: TRBV5-4; d_gene: NA; j_gene: TRBJ2-7; abundance: NA; CDR3aa: CASSLPGIYEQYF; CDR3nt: TGTGCCAGCAGCCTGCCCGGGATCTACGAGCAGTACTTC
v_gene: TRBV5-6; d_gene: NA; j_gene: TRBJ1-6; abundance: NA; CDR3aa: CASTIRTEYNSPLHF; CDR3nt: TGTGCCAGCACCATAAGGACAGAATATAATTCACCCCTCCACTTT
v_gene: TRBV18; d_gene: NA; j_gene: TRBJ1-6; abundance: once; CDR3aa: CASSPNTMTYFGSPLHF; CDR3nt: TGTGCCAGCTCACCGAACACCATGACATATTTTGGGTCACCCCTCCACTTT